This T cell receptor beta chain was sequenced in a study of cytomegalovirus exposure and HLA in healthy donors. Whole-study results and caveats: Usually a TCR sequence was rare, but some public TCRs were found in many donors. A list of 150 or so TCR beta chains associated with cytomegalovirus was given. Reports described diagnosis of cytomegalovirus status by the classifier as highly specific and sensitive.

Profiling relied on immunoSEQ multiplex PCR, and the TCRdb table lists in-frame clones only, not all of them. Among under 300,000 clones, roughly 86% were seen once, and the ten largest hold 0.95% to 1.5%. The V segment lost 6 bases and the J segment 4 bases; nucleotides outside the gene matches: 6. Germline CDR1 is SNHLY and CDR2 is FYNNEI. The CDR3 is 15 residues long. Of note for this clone: Antigen: not known.

The V gene is TRBV2, the J gene TRBJ2-2, with TRBD1 identical over 9 bases. Input material: PBMCs. The sequence was collected from a woman aged 30 to 39 in good health and CMV-seropositive. CDR3 in DNA: TGTGCCAGCAGCGCCCAGACAGGGGGCACCGGGGAGCTGTTTTTT. Translation gives CASSAQTGGTGELFF.